The 15 T cell receptor beta chains listed next were all sequenced from one sample in a study of control samples from healthy donors and cancer patients (dated by TCRdb to 2018 to 2020). The library relied on the immunoSEQ multiplex PCR assay. The table was pulled from immuneACCESS by TCRdb, which kept in-frame rearrangements only. Such tables lose some clones; where checked, under half of the loss comes from unresolved V genes, and the rest has no known cause. Here the sample has 100,000 to 150,000 clones; roughly 87% occur a single time. The top ten clonotypes cover around 1.7% of the sample. Sequencing was carried out using blood. The receptors come from a man aged 18 to 30 in good health.

The chain uses TRBV7-3 and TRBJ2-3; 10 bases fit TRBD2. The CDR3 consists of 19 residues. V dropped 6 bases and J dropped 6; count of bases not matched to a gene: 21. CDR1 and CDR2 (germline): SGHTA, FQGTGA. CDR3 loop: CASRVGASGSLGRADTQYF. The DNA of the CDR3 is TGTGCCAGCAGGGTTGGAGCTAGCGGGAGTCTTGGCCGCGCGGATACGCAGTATTTT. Looking up the rest from reference TRBV7-3 and TRBJ2-3 gives the full variable domain: GAGVSQTPSNKVTEKGKYVELRCDPISGHTALYWYRQSLGQGPEFLIYFQGTGAADDSGLPNDRFFAVRPEGSVSTLKIQRTERGDSAVYLCASRVGASGSLGRADTQYFGPGTRLTVL.

The J gene is TRBJ2-6, the V gene TRBV7-2; weak D call: TRBD1 (6 bases). Germline CDR1 SGHTA, CDR2 FQGNSA. Trimming shortened V by 3 bases and J by 2 bases, and 11 bases separated the two germline ends. CDR3 size: 16 residues. The CDR3 DNA follows: TGTGCCAGCAGCTTCCAAAACAGGGCTGGGGCCAACGTCCTGACTTTC. It is translated as CASSFQNRAGANVLTF.

The V gene is TRBV29-1, the J gene TRBJ2-7, with TRBD1 as a possible D gene (5 bases). The V gene's germline CDR1 is SQVTM and CDR2 ANQGSEA. V lost 6 bases and J 7 bases, leaving 19 bases between the germline ends. This CDR3 is 13 amino acids long. The CDR3 here is CSVGTYRTREQYF. The CDR3 region has the DNA TGCAGCGTCGGTACATACAGGACGCGGGAGCAGTACTTC.

This clone occurred once. This chain links TRBV5-1 with TRBJ2-5; 10 bases agree with TRBD1. The CDR3 totals 16 residues. Germline V CDR1 and CDR2: SGHRS, YFSETQ. Unmatched junction bases numbered 10, after V lost 4 bases and J lost 4 bases. The CDR3 reads CASSPGTGVRGETQYF. CDR3 DNA sequence: TGCGCCAGCAGCCCAGGGACAGGGGTAAGAGGAGAGACCCAGTACTTC.

The chain recombines TRBV4-1 with TRBJ2-7; the D gene could be TRBD1 or TRBD2 (7 bases each). Germline assignment: CDR1 MGHRA and CDR2 YSYEKL. V shed 4 bases and J shed 0 bases, with 16 bases lying between them. The CDR3 runs to 16 residues. The CDR3 DNA follows: TGCGCCAGCAGCCCCCAGGGGGGGCATCCCTCCTACGAGCAGTACTTC. Translated, it gives CASSPQGGHPSYEQYF.

The CDR3 here is CASSSLAGGLYNEQFF. For the CDR3, the DNA is TGCGCCAGCAGCTCCTTAGCGGGAGGGCTGTACAATGAGCAGTTCTTC. The V call is TRBV5-1, the J call TRBJ2-1; TRBD2 matches at 11 bases. Germline V gives CDR1 SGHRS, CDR2 YFSETQ. CDR3 length: 16 amino acids. Trimming cost V 3 bases and J 4 bases; bases outside gene matches: 6.

This chain connects TRBV5-1 to TRBJ2-5; D is undetermined. V was clipped by 0 bases and J by 3 bases, with 15 bases between them. The germline gives CDR1 SGHRS, CDR2 YFSETQ. The CDR3 runs to 16 residues. The CDR3 reads CASSLEASIRKETQYF. The CDR3 coding sequence is TGCGCCAGCAGCTTGGAGGCCTCAATAAGAAAAGAGACCCAGTACTTC.

The CDR3 loop reads CASRVTSNEQYF. The CDR3 DNA reads TGTGCCAGCAGGGTAACTAGTAACGAGCAGTACTTC. The chain recombines TRBV12-3 or TRBV12-4 with TRBJ2-7; TRBD2 is a possible D gene (5 bases). The CDR3 is 12 residues long. Trimming removed 6 bases from V and 5 bases from J, with 11 bases in between.

This clone was seen a single time. V is TRBV11-2 and J is TRBJ2-5, with 8 nucleotides matching TRBD1. CDR1 and CDR2 (germline): SGHAT, FQNNGV. The CDR3 is 16 amino acids. With V trimmed by 3 bases and J by 5 bases, 11 bases remained unmatched. The CDR3 spells CASSFPAGTGGETQYF. As DNA, the CDR3 is TGTGCCAGCAGCTTCCCAGCCGGGACAGGTGGGGAGACCCAGTACTTC. The whole variable domain, filled in from reference TRBV11-2 and TRBJ2-5, reads EAGVAQSPRYKIIEKRQSVAFWCNPISGHATLYWYQQILGQGPKLLIQFQNNGVVDDSQLPKDRFSAERLKGVDSTLKIQPAKLEDSAVYLCASSFPAGTGGETQYFGPGTRLLVL.

The V gene is TRBV19, the J gene TRBJ2-1; D is uncertain. The ends were cut back, 7 bases at V and 2 bases at J, with 18 bases in the middle. The CDR3 loop spans 16 amino acids. Germline V lookup: CDR1 LNHDA, CDR2 SQIVND (reference sequence). The CDR3 coding sequence is TGTGCCAGTACTTGGAGTCTACATCCAACCTACAATGAGCAGTTCTTC. It codes for CASTWSLHPTYNEQFF.

This chain links TRBV6-5 with TRBJ1-1; D is possibly TRBD1 (5 bases). Trimming took 0 bases from V and 1 from J, leaving 12 bases between them. CDR1 is MNHEY and CDR2 is SVGAGI in the germline V gene. The length of the CDR3 is 16 residues. The CDR3, as DNA: TGTGCCAGCAGTTACTCCGGGGGAAGAGGGAACACTGAAGCTTTCTTT. As protein: CASSYSGGRGNTEAFF.

The rearrangement links TRBV7-9 to TRBJ2-7; TRBD1 is a possible D gene (6 bases). The CDR3 spans 12 residues. Germline lookup yields CDR1 SEHNR and CDR2 FQNEAQ (reference sequence). For the CDR3, the DNA is TGTGCTATACAGGGTCCTTTATTCGAGCAGTACTTC. Translation: CAIQGPLFEQYF.

CDR3: CASSFQNIQYF. In DNA form, the CDR3 reads TGCGCCAGCAGCTTTCAAAACATTCAGTACTTC. The V and J genes are TRBV5-1 and TRBJ2-4; no clear D gene. This CDR3 is built from 11 residues. With 2 bases removed from V and 5 bases from J, the gap between germline ends came to 2 bases. Germline V gene sequence: CDR1 SGHRS, CDR2 YFSETQ.

The chain links TRBV4-3 to TRBJ2-7, with D perhaps TRBD2 (7 bases). The CDR3 length is 15 residues. CDR1 is LGHNA, CDR2 YSLEER, per germline. V was shortened by 4 bases and J by 3 bases, with 16 bases between the two germline ends. The CDR3 sequence is CASSLGGGSNYEQYF. CDR3 sequence (DNA): TGCGCCAGCAGCCTGGGGGGGGGCTCAAACTACGAGCAGTACTTC.

The table lists this clone with a few counts. The chain recombines TRBV10-3 with TRBJ2-7; D possibly corresponds to TRBD1 (6 bases). Germline CDR1 is ENHRY and CDR2 is SYGVKD. The length of the CDR3 is 15 residues. Deletions cut 6 bases from V and 7 bases from J, with 22 bases between. CDR3 amino acids: CAIRGTGTTVREQYF. The DNA for the CDR3 is TGTGCCATCAGGGGTACCGGGACAACCGTCCGGGAGCAGTACTTC.